The 2 T cell receptor beta chains in this list originate from one sample, sequenced in a study of blood T cell repertoires in COVID-19. Sequencing was performed with immunoSEQ multiplex PCR; in TCRdb, only in-frame clones are kept and a portion is missing. The sample has tens of thousands of clones; about 90% are singletons. Input material: peripheral blood. The receptors shown here come from a human donor in a cohort sampled during active COVID-19.

This clone was seen a handful of times. One junction end does not reproduce the germline sequence, and a read error may be involved. The V and J genes are TRBV30 and TRBJ1-5, with 8 bases that match TRBD1. The CDR3 totals 14 residues. Germline CDR1 GTSNPN, CDR2 SVGIG (reference sequence). The CDR3 sequence is CAWSRTGGNQPQHF. CDR3 nucleotides: TGTGCCTGGAGCCGTACAGGGGGGAATCAACCCCAGCATTTT.

V is TRBV27 and J is TRBJ1-1; D may be TRBD1 (5 bases). CDR1 MNHEY and CDR2 SMNVEV come from the germline V gene (reference sequence). The CDR3 loop spans 16 amino acids. Trimming took off 8 bases at V and 1 base at J, with 20 bases between the two ends. The CDR3 protein is CASSFRWGRQNTEAFF. DNA of the CDR3: TGTGCCAGCTCTTTCCGCTGGGGCCGCCAGAACACTGAAGCTTTCTTT.